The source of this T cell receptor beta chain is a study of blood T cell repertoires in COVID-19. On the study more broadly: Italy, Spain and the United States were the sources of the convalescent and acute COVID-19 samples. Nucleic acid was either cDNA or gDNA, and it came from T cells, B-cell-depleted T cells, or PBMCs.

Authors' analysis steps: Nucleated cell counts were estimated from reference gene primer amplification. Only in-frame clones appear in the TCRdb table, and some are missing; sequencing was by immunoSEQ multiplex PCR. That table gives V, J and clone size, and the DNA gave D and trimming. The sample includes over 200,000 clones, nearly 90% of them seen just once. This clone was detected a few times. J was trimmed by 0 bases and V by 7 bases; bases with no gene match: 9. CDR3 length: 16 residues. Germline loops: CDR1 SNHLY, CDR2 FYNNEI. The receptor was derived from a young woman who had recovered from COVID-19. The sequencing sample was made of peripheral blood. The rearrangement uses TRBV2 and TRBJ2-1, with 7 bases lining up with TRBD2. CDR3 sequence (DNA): TGTGCCAGCATTGGTACTAGCGCGAGCTCCTACAATGAGCAGTTCTTC. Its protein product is CASIGTSASSYNEQFF.